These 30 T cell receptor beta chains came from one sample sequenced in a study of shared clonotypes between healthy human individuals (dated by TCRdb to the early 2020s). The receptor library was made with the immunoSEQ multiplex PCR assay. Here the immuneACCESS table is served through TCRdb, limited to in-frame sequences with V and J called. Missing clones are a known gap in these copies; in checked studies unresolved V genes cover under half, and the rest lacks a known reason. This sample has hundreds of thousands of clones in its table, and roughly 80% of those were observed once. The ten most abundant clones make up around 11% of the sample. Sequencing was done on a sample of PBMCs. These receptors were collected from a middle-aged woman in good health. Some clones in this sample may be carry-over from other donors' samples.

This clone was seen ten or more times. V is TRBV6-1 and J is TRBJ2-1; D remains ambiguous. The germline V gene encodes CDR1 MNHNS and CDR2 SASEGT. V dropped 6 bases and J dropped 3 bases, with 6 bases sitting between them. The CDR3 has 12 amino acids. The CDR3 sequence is CASRGNYNEQFF. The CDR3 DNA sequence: TGTGCCAGCAGGGGAAACTACAATGAGCAGTTCTTC.

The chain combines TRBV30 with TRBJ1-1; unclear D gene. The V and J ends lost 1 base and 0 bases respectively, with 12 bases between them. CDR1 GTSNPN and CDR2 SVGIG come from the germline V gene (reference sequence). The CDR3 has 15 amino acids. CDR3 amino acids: CAWSGPGVMNTEAFF. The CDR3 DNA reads TGTGCCTGGAGTGGTCCGGGAGTAATGAACACTGAAGCTTTCTTT.

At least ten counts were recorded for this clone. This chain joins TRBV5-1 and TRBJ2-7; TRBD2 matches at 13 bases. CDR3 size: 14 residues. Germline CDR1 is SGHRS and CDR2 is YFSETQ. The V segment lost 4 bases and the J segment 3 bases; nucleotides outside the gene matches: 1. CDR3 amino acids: CASSRTSGSYEQYF. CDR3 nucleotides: TGCGCCAGCAGCCGGACTAGCGGGAGCTACGAGCAGTACTTC.

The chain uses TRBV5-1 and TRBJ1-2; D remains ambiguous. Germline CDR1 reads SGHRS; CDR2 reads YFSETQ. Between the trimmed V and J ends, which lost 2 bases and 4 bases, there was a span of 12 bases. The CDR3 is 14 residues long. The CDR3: CASSFGRAFYGYTF. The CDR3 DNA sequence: TGCGCCAGCAGCTTCGGACGGGCTTTCTATGGCTACACCTTC.

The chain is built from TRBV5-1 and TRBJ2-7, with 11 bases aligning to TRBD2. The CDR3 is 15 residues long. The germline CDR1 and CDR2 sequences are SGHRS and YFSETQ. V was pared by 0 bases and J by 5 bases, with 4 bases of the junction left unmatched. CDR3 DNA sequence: TGCGCCAGCAGCTTGGGTAGCGGGAGGGCCGACGAGCAGTACTTC. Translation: CASSLGSGRADEQYF.

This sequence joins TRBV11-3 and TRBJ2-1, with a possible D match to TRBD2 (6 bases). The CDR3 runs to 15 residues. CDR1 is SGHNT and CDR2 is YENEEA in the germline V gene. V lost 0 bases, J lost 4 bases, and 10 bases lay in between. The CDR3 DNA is TGTGCCAGCAGCTTAGAAGCGGGTCGTTACAATGAGCAGTTCTTC. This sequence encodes CASSLEAGRYNEQFF.

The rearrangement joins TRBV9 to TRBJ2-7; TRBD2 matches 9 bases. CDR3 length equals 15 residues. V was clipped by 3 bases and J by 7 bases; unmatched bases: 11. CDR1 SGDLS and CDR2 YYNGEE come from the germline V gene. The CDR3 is CASSADSGSAGEQYF. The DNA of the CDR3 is TGTGCCAGCAGCGCTGATAGCGGGAGTGCAGGAGAGCAGTACTTC.

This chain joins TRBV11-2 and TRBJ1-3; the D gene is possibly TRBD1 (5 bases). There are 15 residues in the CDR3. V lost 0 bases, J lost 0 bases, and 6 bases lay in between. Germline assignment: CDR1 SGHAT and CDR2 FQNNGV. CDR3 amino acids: CASSLDRVSGNTIYF. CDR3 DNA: TGTGCCAGCAGCTTAGACAGGGTCTCTGGAAACACCATATATTTT.

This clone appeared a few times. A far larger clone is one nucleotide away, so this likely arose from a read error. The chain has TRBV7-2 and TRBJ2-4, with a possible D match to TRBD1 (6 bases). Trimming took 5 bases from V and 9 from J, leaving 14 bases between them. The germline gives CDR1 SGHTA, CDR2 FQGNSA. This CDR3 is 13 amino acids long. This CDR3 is CASSNDRSSIQYF. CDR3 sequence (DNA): TGTGCCAGCAGCAACGACAGGTCCAGCATTCAGTACTTC.

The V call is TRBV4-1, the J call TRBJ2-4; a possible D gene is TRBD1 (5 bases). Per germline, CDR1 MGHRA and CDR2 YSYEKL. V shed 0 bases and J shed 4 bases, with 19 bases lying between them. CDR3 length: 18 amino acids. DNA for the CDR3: TGCGCCAGCAGCCAAGATTGGGGCAGCGCCAACTTTAAAAACATTCAGTACTTC. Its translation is CASSQDWGSANFKNIQYF.

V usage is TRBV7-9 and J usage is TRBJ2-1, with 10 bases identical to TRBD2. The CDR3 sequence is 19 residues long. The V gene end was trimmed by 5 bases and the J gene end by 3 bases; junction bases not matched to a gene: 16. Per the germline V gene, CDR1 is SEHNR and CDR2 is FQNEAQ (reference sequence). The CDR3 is CASSPATLAGPSLYNEQFF. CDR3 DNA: TGTGCCAGCAGCCCCGCCACACTAGCGGGGCCCTCTCTCTACAATGAGCAGTTCTTC.

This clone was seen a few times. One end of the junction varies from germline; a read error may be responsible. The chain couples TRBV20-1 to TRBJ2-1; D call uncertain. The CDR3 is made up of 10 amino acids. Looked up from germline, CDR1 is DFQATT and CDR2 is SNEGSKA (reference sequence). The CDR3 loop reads CSAYPRAPIF. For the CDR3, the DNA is TGCAGTGCTTACCCTAGGGCCCCGATCTTC.

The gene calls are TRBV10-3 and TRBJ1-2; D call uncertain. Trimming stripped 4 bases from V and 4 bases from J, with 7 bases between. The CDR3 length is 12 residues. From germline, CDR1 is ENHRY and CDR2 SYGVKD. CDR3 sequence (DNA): TGTGCCATCAGTGCAACCCTCTATGGCTACACCTTC. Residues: CAISATLYGYTF.

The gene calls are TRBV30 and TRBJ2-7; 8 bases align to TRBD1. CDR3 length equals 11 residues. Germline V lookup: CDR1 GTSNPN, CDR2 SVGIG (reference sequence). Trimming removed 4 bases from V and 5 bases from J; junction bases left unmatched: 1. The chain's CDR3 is CAWTGGHEQYF. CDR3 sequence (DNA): TGTGCCTGGACAGGGGGCCACGAGCAGTACTTC.

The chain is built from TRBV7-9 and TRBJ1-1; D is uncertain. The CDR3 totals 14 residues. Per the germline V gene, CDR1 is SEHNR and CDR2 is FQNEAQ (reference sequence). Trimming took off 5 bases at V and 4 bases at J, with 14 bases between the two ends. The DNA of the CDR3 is TGTGCCAGCAGCCTCGCGCTGATGGGCACTGAAGCTTTCTTT. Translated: CASSLALMGTEAFF.

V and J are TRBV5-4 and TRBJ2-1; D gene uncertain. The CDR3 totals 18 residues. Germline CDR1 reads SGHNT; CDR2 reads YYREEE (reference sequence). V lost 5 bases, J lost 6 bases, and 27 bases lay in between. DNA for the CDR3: TGTGCCAGCAGTTCCGGGCCCTCCACTTCCCTCACCCTCAATGAGCAGTTCTTC. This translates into CASSSGPSTSLTLNEQFF.

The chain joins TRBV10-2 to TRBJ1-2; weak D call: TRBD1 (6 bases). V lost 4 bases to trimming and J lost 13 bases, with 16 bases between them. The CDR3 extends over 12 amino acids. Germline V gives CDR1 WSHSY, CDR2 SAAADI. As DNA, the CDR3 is TGCGCCAGCAGTGGGCCAGGGGAAGGGGGCACCTTC. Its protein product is CASSGPGEGGTF.

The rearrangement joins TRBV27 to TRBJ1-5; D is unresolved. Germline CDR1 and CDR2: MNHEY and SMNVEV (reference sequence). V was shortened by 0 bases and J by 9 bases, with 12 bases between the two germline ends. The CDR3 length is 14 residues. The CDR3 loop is CASSLSPRLRPQHF. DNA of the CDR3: TGTGCCAGCAGTTTATCTCCGCGTCTTAGGCCCCAGCATTTT.

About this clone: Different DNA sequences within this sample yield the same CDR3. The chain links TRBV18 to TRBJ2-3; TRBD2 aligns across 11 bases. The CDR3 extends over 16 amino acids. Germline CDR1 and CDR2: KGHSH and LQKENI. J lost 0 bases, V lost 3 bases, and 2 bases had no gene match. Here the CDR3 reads CASSPRTSGSTDTQYF. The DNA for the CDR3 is TGTGCCAGCTCACCGCGGACTAGCGGGAGCACAGATACGCAGTATTTT.

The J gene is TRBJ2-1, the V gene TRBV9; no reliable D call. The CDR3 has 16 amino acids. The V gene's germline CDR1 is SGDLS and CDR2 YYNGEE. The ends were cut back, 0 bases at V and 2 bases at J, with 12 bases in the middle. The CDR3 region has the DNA TGTGCCAGCAGCGTAGGGTCGGTTGATACCTACAATGAGCAGTTCTTC. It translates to CASSVGSVDTYNEQFF.

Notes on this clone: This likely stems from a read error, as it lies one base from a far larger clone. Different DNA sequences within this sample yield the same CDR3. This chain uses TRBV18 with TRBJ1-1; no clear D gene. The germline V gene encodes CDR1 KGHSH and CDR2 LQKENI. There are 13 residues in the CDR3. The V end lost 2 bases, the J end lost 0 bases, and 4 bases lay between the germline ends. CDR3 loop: CASSPGLNTEAFF. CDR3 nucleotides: TGTGCCAGCTCACCAGGCTTGAACACTGAAGCTTTCTTT.

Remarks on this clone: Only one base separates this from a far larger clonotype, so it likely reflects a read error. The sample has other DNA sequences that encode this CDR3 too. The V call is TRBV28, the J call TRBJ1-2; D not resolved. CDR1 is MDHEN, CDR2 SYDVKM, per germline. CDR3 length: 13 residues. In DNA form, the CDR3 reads TGCGCCAGCAGTTTCCAATTATCTTATGGCTACACCTTC. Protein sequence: CASSFQLSYGYTF.

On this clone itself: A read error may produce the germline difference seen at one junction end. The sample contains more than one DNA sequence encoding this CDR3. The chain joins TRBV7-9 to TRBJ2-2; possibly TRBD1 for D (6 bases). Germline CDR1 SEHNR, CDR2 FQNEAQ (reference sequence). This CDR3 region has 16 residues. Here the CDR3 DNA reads TGCGCCAGCAGCTTACTCGGCAGGGGGAACACCGGGGAGCTGTTTTTT. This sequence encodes CASSLLGRGNTGELFF.

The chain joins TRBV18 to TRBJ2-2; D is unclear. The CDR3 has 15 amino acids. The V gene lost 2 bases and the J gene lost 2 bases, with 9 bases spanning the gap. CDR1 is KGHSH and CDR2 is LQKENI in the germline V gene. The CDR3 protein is CASSPNLGNTGELFF. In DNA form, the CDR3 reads TGTGCCAGCTCACCAAACCTAGGAAACACCGGGGAGCTGTTTTTT. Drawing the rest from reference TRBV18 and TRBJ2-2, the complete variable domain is NAGVMQNPRHLVRRRGQEARLRCSPMKGHSHVYWYRQLPEEGLKFMVYLQKENIIDESGMPKERFSAEFPKEGPSILRIQQVVRGDSAAYFCASSPNLGNTGELFFGEGSRLTVL.

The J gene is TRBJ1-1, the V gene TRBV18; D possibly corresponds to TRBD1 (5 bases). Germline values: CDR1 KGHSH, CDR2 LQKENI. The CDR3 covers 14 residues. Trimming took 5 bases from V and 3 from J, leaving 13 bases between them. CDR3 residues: CASSGQGFDTEAFF. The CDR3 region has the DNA TGTGCCAGCTCAGGCCAGGGTTTCGACACTGAAGCTTTCTTT.

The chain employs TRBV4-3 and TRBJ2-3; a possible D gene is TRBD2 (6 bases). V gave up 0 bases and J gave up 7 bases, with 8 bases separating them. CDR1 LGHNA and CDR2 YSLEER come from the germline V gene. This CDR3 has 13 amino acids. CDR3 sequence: CASSQDGRHTQYF. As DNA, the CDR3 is TGCGCCAGCAGCCAAGATGGGAGGCATACGCAGTATTTT.

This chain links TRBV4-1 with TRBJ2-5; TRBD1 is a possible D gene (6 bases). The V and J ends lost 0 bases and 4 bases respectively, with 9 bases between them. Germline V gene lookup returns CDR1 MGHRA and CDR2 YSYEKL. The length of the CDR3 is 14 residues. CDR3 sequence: CASSQENRAETQYF. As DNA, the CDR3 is TGCGCCAGCAGCCAAGAGAACAGGGCAGAGACCCAGTACTTC.

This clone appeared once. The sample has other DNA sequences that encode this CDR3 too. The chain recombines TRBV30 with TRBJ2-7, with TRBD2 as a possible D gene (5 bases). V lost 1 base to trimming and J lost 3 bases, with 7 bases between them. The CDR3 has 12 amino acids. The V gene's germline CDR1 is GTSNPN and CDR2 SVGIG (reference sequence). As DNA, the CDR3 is TGTGCCTGGAGTGACCGGGACTACGAGCAGTACTTC. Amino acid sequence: CAWSDRDYEQYF.

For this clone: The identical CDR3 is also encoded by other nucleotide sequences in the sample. CDR3 amino acids: CASSLVGQGTGELFF. CDR3 DNA sequence: TGCGCCAGCAGCTTGGTAGGACAGGGGACCGGGGAGCTGTTTTTT. The J gene is TRBJ2-2, the V gene TRBV5-1, with 9 bases lining up with TRBD1. V dropped 0 bases and J dropped 5; count of bases not matched to a gene: 2. CDR3 length equals 15 residues. In germline, CDR1 is SGHRS, CDR2 YFSETQ.

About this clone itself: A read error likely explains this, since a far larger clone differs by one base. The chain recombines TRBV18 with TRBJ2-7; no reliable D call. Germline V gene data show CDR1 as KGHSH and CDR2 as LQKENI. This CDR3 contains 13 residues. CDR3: CASSPTTKYEEYF. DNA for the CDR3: TGTGCCAGCTCACCGACAACTAAGTACGAGGAGTACTTC. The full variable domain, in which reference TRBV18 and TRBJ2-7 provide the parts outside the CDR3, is NAGVMQNPRHLVRRRGQEARLRCSPMKGHSHVYWYRQLPEEGLKFMVYLQKENIIDESGMPKERFSAEFPKEGPSILRIQQVVRGDSAAYFCASSPTTKYEEYFGPGTRLTVT.